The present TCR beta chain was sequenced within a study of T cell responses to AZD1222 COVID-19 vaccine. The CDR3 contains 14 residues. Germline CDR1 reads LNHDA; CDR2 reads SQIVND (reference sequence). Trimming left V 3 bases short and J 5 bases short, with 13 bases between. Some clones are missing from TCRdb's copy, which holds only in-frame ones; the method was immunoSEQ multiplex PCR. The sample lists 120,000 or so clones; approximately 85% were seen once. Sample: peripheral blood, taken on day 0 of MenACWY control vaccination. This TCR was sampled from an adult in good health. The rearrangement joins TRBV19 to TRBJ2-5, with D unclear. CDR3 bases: TGTGCCAGTAGTATTGGCAGTCCTGGGGAGACCCAGTACTTC. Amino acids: CASSIGSPGETQYF.